This T cell receptor (beta chain) was obtained from a study of blood T cell repertoires in COVID-19. From germline, CDR1 is SGDLS and CDR2 YYNGEE. This CDR3 region has 16 residues. V shed 2 bases and J shed 8 bases, with 19 bases lying between them. Sequencing was performed with immunoSEQ multiplex PCR; in TCRdb, only in-frame clones are kept and a portion is missing. The data hold a few hundred thousand clones, with around nine tenths observed a single time. This sequence originates from a man aged 50 or older with acute or convalescent COVID-19. The rearrangement uses TRBV9 and TRBJ1-4, with D possibly TRBD1 on 6 matching bases. The sample was peripheral blood. Here the CDR3 DNA reads TGTGCCAGCAGCGTGGGCCATGGGGGCGGAGGAGAAAAACTGTTTTTT. Its translation is CASSVGHGGGGEKLFF. Together with reference TRBV9 and TRBJ1-4, the CDR3 gives the full variable domain: DSGVTQTPKHLITATGQRVTLRCSPRSGDLSVYWYQQSLDQGLQFLIQYYNGEERAKGNILERFSAQQFPDLHSELNLSSLELGDSALYFCASSVGHGGGGEKLFFGSGTQLSVL.